This entry concerns a single TCR beta chain. The antigen is unknown. At one of its ends the junction is not consistent with the germline gene, which may arise from a read error. This sample is part of a study of T cell repertoires in cytomegalovirus infection. Turning to the study itself: In the study, CMV epitopes included recently identified HLA-C-restricted and well-studied HLA-B-restricted ones. Both CMV infection and a matching HLA type were indicated by public TCR beta signatures.

The CDR3 totals 17 residues. Germline V lookup: CDR1 MNHNY, CDR2 SVGAGI (reference sequence). Study-wide points: CMV-specific TCR beta clonotypes restricted by HLA-C dominated the ex vivo response.

TCRdb reprocessed the reads via MiXCR and lists one record per CDR3 protein. This table holds fewer than 1,000,000 distinct CDR3 sequences, 31% found once. The specimen was cultured CD8+ T cells from PBMCs, collected from culture after CMV antigen stimulation. The origin of this receptor is a human donor in good health (CMV status not recorded). Some clones in this sample may be carry-over from other donors' samples. The V and J genes are TRBV6-6 and TRBJ2-2; possibly TRBD2 for D (7 bases). CDR3 region: CASSYSGGGTNTGELLF. CDR3 bases: TGTGCCAGCAGTTACTCGGGAGGGGGAACGAACACCGGGGAGCTGCTTTTT.